This T cell receptor (beta chain) was profiled in a study of T cells in Graves' hyperthyroidism and ophthalmopathy. V gave up 5 bases and J gave up 5 bases, with 16 bases separating them. The germline V gene encodes CDR1 SGHTA and CDR2 FQGNSA. The length of the CDR3 is 15 residues. TCR beta CDR3 region amplification was performed from RNA transcripts. In the first-round RT-PCR of the TCR CDR3, the HTBI primer set was used. TCRdb re-derived calls from the multiplex PCR reads in MiXCR, one entry per CDR3 protein. The sample shows about 290,000 distinct CDR3 sequences, 15% to 20% of them seen only once. Material for sequencing was blood. The receptor comes from a woman aged 55-70 years with Graves' ophthalmopathy. V and J are TRBV7-2 and TRBJ2-1; D remains ambiguous. In nucleotides, the CDR3 is TGTGCCAGCAGCCACTTCGGCGGAGATAACAATGAGCAGTTCTTC. This sequence encodes CASSHFGGDNNEQFF.